This T cell receptor (beta chain) was observed in a study of T cells in Graves' hyperthyroidism and ophthalmopathy. General study findings and limits: Ophthalmopathy, which appeared later, was predicted by the model a median about 6.8 months before onset. Ophthalmopathy stood apart from stable hyperthyroidism in a 13 V-J model.

If no ophthalmopathy progression occurred within 18 months, Graves' hyperthyroidism was stable. The study based diagnoses on clinical symptoms, serum thyroxine and TRAb, thyroid ultrasound and orbital computed tomography. This clonotype was found many times. Its matching antigen is unknown. The CDR3 runs to 14 residues. Germline CDR1 and CDR2: MNHNY and SVGAGI (reference sequence). The V and J ends lost 0 bases and 6 bases respectively, with 8 bases between them. Amplification targeted TCR beta CDR3 regions from RNA transcripts. The HTBI primer set was used in a first-round RT-PCR of the TCR CDR3. TCRdb passed the multiplex PCR reads through MiXCR, listing each CDR3 protein once. The sample lists hundreds of thousands of distinct CDR3 sequences, approximately 14% occurring once.

The rearrangement joins TRBV6-6 to TRBJ1-4; D remains ambiguous. The origin of this receptor is a woman between 18 and 29 years old with Graves' hyperthyroidism. Sequencing was carried out using blood. CDR3 loop: CASSYSGRDEKLFF. CDR3 DNA sequence: TGTGCCAGCAGTTACTCTGGAAGGGATGAAAAACTGTTTTTT.